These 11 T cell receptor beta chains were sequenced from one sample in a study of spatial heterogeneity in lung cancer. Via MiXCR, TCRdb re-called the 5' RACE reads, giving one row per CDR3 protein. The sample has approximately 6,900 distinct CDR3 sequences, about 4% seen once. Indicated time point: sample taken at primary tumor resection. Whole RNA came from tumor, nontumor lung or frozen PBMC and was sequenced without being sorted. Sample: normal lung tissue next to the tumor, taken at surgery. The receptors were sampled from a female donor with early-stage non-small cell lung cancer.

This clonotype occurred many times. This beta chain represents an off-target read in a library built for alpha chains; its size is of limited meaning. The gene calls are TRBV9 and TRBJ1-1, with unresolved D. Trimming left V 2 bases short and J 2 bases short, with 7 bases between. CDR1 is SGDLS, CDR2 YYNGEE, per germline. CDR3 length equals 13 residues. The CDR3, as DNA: TGTGCCAGCAGCGTTACAACTAACACTGAAGCTTTCTTT. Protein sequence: CASSVTTNTEAFF.

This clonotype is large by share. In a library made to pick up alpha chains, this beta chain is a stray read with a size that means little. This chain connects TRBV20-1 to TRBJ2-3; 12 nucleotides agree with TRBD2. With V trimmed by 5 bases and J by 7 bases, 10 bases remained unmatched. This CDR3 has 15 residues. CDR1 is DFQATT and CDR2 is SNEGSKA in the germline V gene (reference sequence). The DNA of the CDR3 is TGCAGTGCTTCTCTGACTAGCGGGGGAGGGAATACGCAGTATTTT. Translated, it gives CSASLTSGGGNTQYF.

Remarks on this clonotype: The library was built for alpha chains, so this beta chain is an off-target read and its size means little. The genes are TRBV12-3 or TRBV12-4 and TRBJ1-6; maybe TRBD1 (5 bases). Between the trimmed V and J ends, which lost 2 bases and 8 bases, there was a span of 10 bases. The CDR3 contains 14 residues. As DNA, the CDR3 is TGTGCCAGCAGTTTATTGGGGGGTGATTCACCCCTCCACTTT. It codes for CASSLLGGDSPLHF.

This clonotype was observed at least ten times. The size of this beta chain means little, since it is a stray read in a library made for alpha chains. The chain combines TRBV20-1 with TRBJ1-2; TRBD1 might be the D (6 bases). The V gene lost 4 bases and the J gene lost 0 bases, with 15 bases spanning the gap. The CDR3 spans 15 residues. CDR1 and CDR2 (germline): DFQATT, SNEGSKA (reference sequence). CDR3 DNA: TGCAGTGCTATCCCGGGGGCGCAGCCTAACTATGGCTACACCTTC. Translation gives CSAIPGAQPNYGYTF.

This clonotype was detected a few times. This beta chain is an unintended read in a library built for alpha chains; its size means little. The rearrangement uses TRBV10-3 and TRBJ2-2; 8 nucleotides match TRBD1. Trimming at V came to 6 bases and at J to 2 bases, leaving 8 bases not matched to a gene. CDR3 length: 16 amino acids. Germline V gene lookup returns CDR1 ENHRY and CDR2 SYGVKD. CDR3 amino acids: CAISSGGQINTGELFF. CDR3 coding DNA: TGTGCCATCAGCTCAGGGGGCCAGATAAACACCGGGGAGCTGTTTTTT.

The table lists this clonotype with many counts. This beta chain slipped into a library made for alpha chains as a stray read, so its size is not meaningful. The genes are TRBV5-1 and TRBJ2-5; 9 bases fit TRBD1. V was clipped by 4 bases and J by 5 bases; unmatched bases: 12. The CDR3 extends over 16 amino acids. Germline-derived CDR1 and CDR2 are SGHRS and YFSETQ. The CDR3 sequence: CASSLSVTGGEETQYF. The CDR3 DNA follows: TGCGCCAGCAGCCTGAGTGTGACAGGGGGAGAGGAGACCCAGTACTTC.

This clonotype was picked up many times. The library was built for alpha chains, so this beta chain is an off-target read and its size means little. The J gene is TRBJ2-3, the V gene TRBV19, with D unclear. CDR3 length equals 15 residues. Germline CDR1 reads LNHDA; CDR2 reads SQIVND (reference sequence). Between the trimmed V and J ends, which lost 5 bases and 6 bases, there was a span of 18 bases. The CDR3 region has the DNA TGTGCCAGTAGTTCAGAGGTCTCCCCTGGGGATACGCAGTATTTT. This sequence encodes CASSSEVSPGDTQYF.

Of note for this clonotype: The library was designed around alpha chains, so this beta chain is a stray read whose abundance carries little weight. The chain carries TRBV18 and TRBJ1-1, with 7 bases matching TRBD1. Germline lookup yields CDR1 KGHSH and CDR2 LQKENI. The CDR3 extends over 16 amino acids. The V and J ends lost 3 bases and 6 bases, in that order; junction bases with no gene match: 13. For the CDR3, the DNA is TGTGCCAGCTCACCTTTCCGACAGGGAGGGGAGGCTGAAGCTTTCTTT. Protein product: CASSPFRQGGEAEAFF.

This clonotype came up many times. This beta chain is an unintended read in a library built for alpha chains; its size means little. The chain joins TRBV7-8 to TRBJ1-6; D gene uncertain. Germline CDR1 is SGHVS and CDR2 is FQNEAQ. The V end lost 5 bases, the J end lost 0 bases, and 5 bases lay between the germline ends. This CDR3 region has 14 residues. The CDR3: CASSPASYNSPLHF. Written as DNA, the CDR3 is TGTGCCAGCAGCCCCGCCTCCTATAATTCACCCCTCCACTTT.

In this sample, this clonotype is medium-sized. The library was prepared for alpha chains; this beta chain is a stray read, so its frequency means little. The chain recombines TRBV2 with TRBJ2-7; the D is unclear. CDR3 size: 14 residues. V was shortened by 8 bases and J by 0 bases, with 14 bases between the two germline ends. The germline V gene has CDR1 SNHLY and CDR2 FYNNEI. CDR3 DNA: TGTGCCAGCCAAGCGCGGAAGAGCTCCTACGAGCAGTACTTC. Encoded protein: CASQARKSSYEQYF.

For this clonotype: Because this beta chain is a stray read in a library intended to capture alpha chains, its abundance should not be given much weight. CDR3 DNA sequence: TGCAGCGTTCAGGTCTCTGGGGCCAACGTCCTGACTTTC. Protein sequence: CSVQVSGANVLTF. The gene calls are TRBV29-1 and TRBJ2-6; D not resolved. The CDR3 is made up of 13 amino acids. Deletions cut 5 bases from V and 0 bases from J, with 5 bases between. Germline values: CDR1 SQVTM, CDR2 ANQGSEA.